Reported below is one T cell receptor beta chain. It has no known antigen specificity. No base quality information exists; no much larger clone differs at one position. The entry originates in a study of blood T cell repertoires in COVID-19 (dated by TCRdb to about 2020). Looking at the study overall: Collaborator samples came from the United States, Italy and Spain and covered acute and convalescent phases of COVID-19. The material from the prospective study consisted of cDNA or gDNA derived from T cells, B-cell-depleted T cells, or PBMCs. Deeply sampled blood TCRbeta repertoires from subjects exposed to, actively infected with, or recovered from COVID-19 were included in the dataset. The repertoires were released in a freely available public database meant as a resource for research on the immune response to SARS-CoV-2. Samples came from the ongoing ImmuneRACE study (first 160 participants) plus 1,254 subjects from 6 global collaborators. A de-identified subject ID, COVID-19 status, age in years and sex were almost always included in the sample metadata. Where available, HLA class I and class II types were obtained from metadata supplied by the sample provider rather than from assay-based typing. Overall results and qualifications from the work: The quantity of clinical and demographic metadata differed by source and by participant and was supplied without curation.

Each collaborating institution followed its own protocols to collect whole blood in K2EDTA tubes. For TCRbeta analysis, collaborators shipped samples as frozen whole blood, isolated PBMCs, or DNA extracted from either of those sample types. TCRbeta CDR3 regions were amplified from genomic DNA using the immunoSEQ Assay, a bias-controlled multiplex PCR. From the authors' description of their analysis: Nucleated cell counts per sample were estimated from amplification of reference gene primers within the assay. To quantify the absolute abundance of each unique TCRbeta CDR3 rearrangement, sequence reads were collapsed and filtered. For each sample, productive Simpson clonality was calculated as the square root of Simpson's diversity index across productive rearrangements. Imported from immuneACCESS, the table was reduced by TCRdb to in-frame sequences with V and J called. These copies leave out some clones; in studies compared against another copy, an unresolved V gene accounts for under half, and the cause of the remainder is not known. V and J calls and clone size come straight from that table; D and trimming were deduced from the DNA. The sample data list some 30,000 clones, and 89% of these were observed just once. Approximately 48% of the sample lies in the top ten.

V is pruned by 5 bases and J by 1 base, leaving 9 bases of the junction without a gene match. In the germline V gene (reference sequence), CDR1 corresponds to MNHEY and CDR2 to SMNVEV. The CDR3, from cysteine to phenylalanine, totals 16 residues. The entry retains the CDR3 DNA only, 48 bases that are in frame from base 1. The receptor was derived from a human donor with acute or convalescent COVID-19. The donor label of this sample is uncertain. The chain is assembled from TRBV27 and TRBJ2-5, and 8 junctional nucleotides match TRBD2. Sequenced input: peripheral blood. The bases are TGTGCCAGCAGTCTAGGGGGACTAGGGGGCCAAGAGACCCAGTACTTC. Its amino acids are CASSLGGLGGQETQYF.